The 25 T cell receptor beta chains presented below share a single source sample, sequenced in a study of T cells in Graves' hyperthyroidism and ophthalmopathy. Using RNA transcripts as the source, TCR beta CDR3 regions were amplified. An initial round of RT-PCR targeting the TCR CDR3 relied on the HTBI primer set. Each CDR3 protein gets one entry after TCRdb re-called the multiplex PCR reads with MiXCR. The sample consists of approximately 430,000 distinct CDR3 sequences, about a sixth of them appearing once. Source material: blood. All receptors come from a woman under 30 with Graves' hyperthyroidism.

This clonotype was observed at least ten times. J is TRBJ2-1 and V is TRBV3-1, with D possibly TRBD1 on 7 matching bases. This CDR3 has 15 amino acids. Trimming took 3 bases from V and 8 from J, leaving 17 bases between them. Germline CDR1 reads LGHDT; CDR2 reads YNNKEL (reference sequence). CDR3 amino acids: CASSQTTGRIDEQFF. The CDR3 coding sequence is TGTGCCAGCAGCCAGACGACAGGGAGGATAGATGAGCAGTTCTTC.

The genes are TRBV20-1 and TRBJ2-3; D tentatively fits TRBD1 or TRBD2 (6 bases each). CDR1 DFQATT and CDR2 SNEGSKA come from the germline V gene (reference sequence). CDR3 size: 13 residues. The V end was cut by 3 bases, the J end by 6 bases, with 13 bases between. CDR3 amino acids: CSARGGPGDTQYF. The CDR3 DNA reads as TGCAGTGCTAGGGGGGGCCCAGGGGATACGCAGTATTTT.

This clonotype was seen a few times. The chain employs TRBV19 and TRBJ1-5; D call uncertain. This CDR3 has 14 residues. The germline V gene has CDR1 LNHDA and CDR2 SQIVND (reference sequence). Between the trimmed V and J ends, which lost 6 bases and 5 bases, there was a span of 14 bases. This CDR3 reads CASRFPGIHQPQHF. CDR3 nucleotide sequence: TGTGCCAGTAGATTTCCGGGGATCCATCAGCCCCAGCATTTT.

This clonotype showed up just a few times. This chain connects TRBV2 to TRBJ1-2, with D perhaps matching TRBD1 (5 bases). This CDR3 comprises 13 residues. In germline, CDR1 is SNHLY, CDR2 FYNNEI. V was shortened by 9 bases and J by 2 bases, with 13 bases between the two germline ends. The CDR3: CASTGGINYGYTF. The CDR3 DNA reads TGTGCCAGTACAGGAGGGATCAACTATGGCTACACCTTC.

This clonotype was picked up many times. The chain carries TRBV11-2 and TRBJ2-4, with D uncertain. Germline CDR1 SGHAT, CDR2 FQNNGV. CDR3 length equals 14 residues. Between the trimmed V and J ends, which lost 5 bases and 0 bases, there was a span of 8 bases. CDR3 region: CASSASIAKNIQYF. CDR3 nucleotides: TGTGCCAGCAGCGCGAGCATAGCCAAAAACATTCAGTACTTC.

With respect to this clonotype: With a much larger clone just one base away, this may be a read error. The genes are TRBV10-3 and TRBJ1-5, with D possibly matching TRBD1 (6 bases). Germline CDR1 reads ENHRY; CDR2 reads SYGVKD. CDR3 size: 13 residues. Trimming cost V 10 bases and J 6 bases, with 16 bases left between them. CDR3 sequence (DNA): TGTGCCACCGGGGACATCGATCGTCAGCCCCAGCATTTT. Its translation: CATGDIDRQPQHF.

This clonotype has at least ten counts. This chain joins TRBV7-8 and TRBJ2-5, with a weak D call TRBD1 (5 bases). Germline values: CDR1 SGHVS, CDR2 FQNEAQ. V gave up 5 bases and J gave up 1 base, with 11 bases separating them. CDR3 length equals 14 residues. The CDR3 here is CASSRTGLQETQYF. In DNA, the CDR3 is TGTGCCAGCAGCCGTACAGGCCTCCAAGAGACCCAGTACTTC.

The sample holds many counts of this clonotype. The gene calls are TRBV6-1 and TRBJ2-5, with no clear D. The ends were cut back, 6 bases at V and 0 bases at J, with 5 bases in the middle. Germline CDR1 is MNHNS and CDR2 is SASEGT. The CDR3 length is 12 residues. Here the CDR3 reads CASSPDQETQYF. CDR3 nucleotide sequence: TGTGCCAGCAGCCCCGACCAAGAGACCCAGTACTTC.

Only a few counts were recorded for this clonotype. A clone one base away is much larger, so this may be a read error. The chain is built from TRBV11-2 and TRBJ2-3, with D perhaps matching TRBD2 (5 bases). Germline CDR1 and CDR2: SGHAT and FQNNGV. CDR3 length equals 14 residues. The CDR3 DNA reads TGTGCCAGCAGCTTGACCGCTAGCACAGATACGCAGTGTTTT. Translating gives CASSLTASTDTQCF.

Ten or more counts support this clonotype. This rearrangement joins TRBV28 to TRBJ2-7; 11 nucleotides line up with TRBD1. With V trimmed by 6 bases and J by 5 bases, 21 bases remained unmatched. The CDR3 length is 19 residues. In germline, CDR1 is MDHEN, CDR2 SYDVKM. This CDR3 is CASRGRDRGKTGRVNEQYF. CDR3 nucleotide sequence: TGTGCCAGCAGGGGGCGGGACAGGGGGAAAACCGGACGAGTCAACGAGCAGTACTTC.

This sequence joins TRBV19 and TRBJ1-5; no reliable D call. V was pared by 2 bases and J by 0 bases, with 8 bases between. There are 15 residues in the CDR3. Germline V gives CDR1 LNHDA, CDR2 SQIVND (reference sequence). CDR3 loop: CASSIMAYSNQPQHF. CDR3 coding DNA: TGTGCCAGTAGTATAATGGCCTATAGCAATCAGCCCCAGCATTTT.

This clonotype was seen a handful of times. V and J are TRBV28 and TRBJ2-7, with 7 bases matching TRBD2. The CDR3 runs to 15 residues. The trim removed 6 bases at V and 0 bases at J, leaving 8 bases unmatched. Germline CDR1 and CDR2: MDHEN and SYDVKM. Here the CDR3 DNA reads TGTGCCAGCAGCCCGTGGGCGGGAGTCTCCTACGAGCAGTACTTC. It translates to CASSPWAGVSYEQYF.

Only a few counts were recorded for this clonotype. The chain couples TRBV20-1 to TRBJ1-3; TRBD1 might be the D (6 bases). This CDR3 is 13 amino acids long. V was trimmed by 6 bases and J by 1 base, leaving 10 bases between them. CDR1 and CDR2 (germline): DFQATT, SNEGSKA (reference sequence). CDR3 DNA: TGCAGTGCGCAGGGGCCATCTGGAAACACCATATATTTT. Its translation: CSAQGPSGNTIYF.

In its sample, this clonotype was seen many times. The chain employs TRBV11-3 and TRBJ2-1; possibly TRBD1 for D (6 bases). This CDR3 comprises 16 residues. The ends were cut back, 5 bases at V and 6 bases at J, with 20 bases in the middle. The germline V gene has CDR1 SGHNT and CDR2 YENEEA. Here the CDR3 DNA reads TGTGCCAGCAGCGCCCGCCCAGGGGACCTATTCAATGAGCAGTTCTTC. It is translated as CASSARPGDLFNEQFF.

The J gene is TRBJ2-5, the V gene TRBV11-2; TRBD1 is a possible D gene (5 bases). The CDR3 loop spans 16 amino acids. CDR1 is SGHAT, CDR2 FQNNGV, per germline. Between the trimmed V and J ends, which lost 0 bases and 7 bases, there was a span of 18 bases. The CDR3 loop is CASSLDRPGLSGTQYF. CDR3 DNA sequence: TGTGCCAGCAGCTTAGATCGTCCAGGGTTGAGTGGGACCCAGTACTTC.

This chain joins TRBV19 and TRBJ2-3; D perhaps matches TRBD1 (7 bases). V lost 6 bases, J lost 1 base, and 17 bases lay in between. Germline CDR1 LNHDA, CDR2 SQIVND (reference sequence). The CDR3 consists of 16 residues. This CDR3 reads CASRWAGGLGTDTQYF. In nucleotides, the CDR3 is TGTGCCAGTAGGTGGGCAGGGGGGCTTGGCACAGATACGCAGTATTTT.

This clonotype was recorded at least ten times. V gene TRBV9 combines with J gene TRBJ2-3; D is unresolved. This CDR3 is 17 amino acids long. V lost 0 bases and J lost 0, with 14 bases in between. Germline values: CDR1 SGDLS, CDR2 YYNGEE. The chain's CDR3 is CASSVGVPRTSTDTQYF. CDR3 sequence (DNA): TGTGCCAGCAGCGTAGGGGTTCCACGGACCAGCACAGATACGCAGTATTTT.

This clonotype was seen a handful of times. The chain uses TRBV7-9 and TRBJ1-2; D possibly corresponds to TRBD1 (5 bases). The V end lost 6 bases, the J end lost 3 bases, and 14 bases lay between the germline ends. This CDR3 spans 14 amino acids. Germline CDR1 reads SEHNR; CDR2 reads FQNEAQ (reference sequence). The CDR3: CASRSSAGDYGYTF. DNA for the CDR3: TGTGCCAGCAGATCGTCGGCGGGGGACTATGGCTACACCTTC.

This clonotype was detected many times. This chain uses TRBV27 with TRBJ1-1; D perhaps matches TRBD1 (5 bases). Per germline, CDR1 MNHEY and CDR2 SMNVEV (reference sequence). V was shortened by 0 bases and J by 4 bases, with 12 bases between the two germline ends. The CDR3 covers 15 residues. In DNA, the CDR3 is TGTGCCAGCAGTTTATCGGGGGTGGCGAGCACTGAAGCTTTCTTT. This encodes CASSLSGVASTEAFF.

This clonotype was picked up many times. The CDR3 region has the DNA TGTGCCAGCAGCCCTCTAGGTCCAGTCGGAGCTTTCTTT. This codes for CASSPLGPVGAFF. The chain is built from TRBV12-3 or TRBV12-4 and TRBJ1-1; D gene ambiguous. The CDR3 runs to 13 residues. V lost 6 bases and J lost 10, with 18 bases in between.

In its sample, this clonotype was seen many times. The chain employs TRBV20-1 and TRBJ2-3; 13 bases line up with TRBD2. V shed 4 bases and J 8 bases; nucleotides not matched to a gene: 12. Germline CDR1 is DFQATT and CDR2 is SNEGSKA (reference sequence). The CDR3 is 16 amino acids. CDR3 protein: CSAKAPLAGGPGTQYF. The CDR3 nucleotides read TGCAGTGCTAAGGCCCCACTAGCGGGAGGGCCTGGTACGCAGTATTTT.

The J gene is TRBJ2-5, the V gene TRBV11-2; TRBD2 might be the D (7 bases). Germline assignment: CDR1 SGHAT and CDR2 FQNNGV. This CDR3 comprises 15 residues. V was cut by 8 bases and J by 11 bases, with 27 bases left in between. The CDR3 DNA reads as TGTGCCAGCGGGGCGGGGGCGGGAGTCACAGATACGCAGTACTTC. This encodes CASGAGAGVTDTQYF.

This clonotype has only one observation. The V and J genes are TRBV6-5 and TRBJ1-1; weak D call: TRBD1 (5 bases). This CDR3 region has 14 residues. V was trimmed by 0 bases and J by 8 bases, leaving 13 bases between them. The germline V gene has CDR1 MNHEY and CDR2 SVGAGI. The CDR3 is CASSYSDNLNEAFF. CDR3 DNA: TGTGCCAGCAGTTACTCGGACAACCTAAACGAAGCTTTCTTT.

This clonotype was recorded a few times. The chain joins TRBV19 to TRBJ2-1, with TRBD2 matching over 10 bases. V dropped 7 bases and J dropped 3; count of bases not matched to a gene: 6. The CDR3 spans 15 residues. The germline gives CDR1 LNHDA, CDR2 SQIVND (reference sequence). The CDR3 region has the DNA TGTGCCAGTAAAGTAAGACTAGCGGGCTACAATGAGCAGTTCTTC. This gives the protein CASKVRLAGYNEQFF.

Many counts were recorded for this clonotype. The rearrangement joins TRBV7-3 to TRBJ2-7; D is possibly TRBD1 or TRBD2 (6 bases each). Trimming left V 4 bases short and J 6 bases short, with 13 bases between. Germline CDR1 and CDR2: SGHTA and FQGTGA. The CDR3 is 13 amino acids. CDR3 DNA sequence: TGTGCCAGCAGCTCAGGTGGAGGGGGCGAGCAGTACTTC. Its protein product is CASSSGGGGEQYF.